These 9 T cell receptor beta chains were sequenced from one sample in a study of blood T cell repertoires in COVID-19. The assay was immunoSEQ multiplex PCR, and TCRdb's table has in-frame clones only and misses some. The data show around 170,000 clones, with about nine tenths seen just once and roughly 25% held by the top ten. The sequenced sample was peripheral blood. These TCRs come from a man aged 60-69 years with acute or convalescent COVID-19.

This clone was detected only a few times. Other nucleotide sequences in the sample specify the same CDR3. The chain links TRBV9 to TRBJ1-2, with unresolved D. The CDR3 extends over 13 amino acids. The germline gives CDR1 SGDLS, CDR2 YYNGEE. V was trimmed by 0 bases and J by 2 bases, leaving 5 bases between them. The CDR3 here is CASSVDSNYGYTF. The CDR3 region has the DNA TGTGCCAGCAGCGTAGACAGCAACTATGGCTACACCTTC.

The chain employs TRBV14 and TRBJ2-3; a weak D match, TRBD2 (7 bases). Trimming pared 6 bases from V and 3 bases from J, leaving 13 bases between. This CDR3 has 14 amino acids. Germline lookup yields CDR1 SGHDN and CDR2 FVKESK. The CDR3 nucleotides are TGTGCCAGCAGTCACGGGGGGCGGACAGATACGCAGTATTTT. It is translated as CASSHGGRTDTQYF.

V gene TRBV11-2 combines with J gene TRBJ2-3; 14 positions match TRBD2. Germline V gene data show CDR1 as SGHAT and CDR2 as FQNNGV. V trimming: 5 bases; J trimming: 2 bases; junction bases outside the gene matches: 3. The CDR3 length is 16 residues. CDR3 protein: CASSMTSGGATDTQYF. CDR3 DNA sequence: TGTGCCAGCAGCATGACTAGCGGGGGGGCCACAGATACGCAGTATTTT.

This clone occurred once. The rearrangement joins TRBV27 to TRBJ1-5; D remains unclear. Per the germline V gene, CDR1 is MNHEY and CDR2 is SMNVEV (reference sequence). The length of the CDR3 is 14 residues. Trimming removed 1 base from V and 6 bases from J, with 10 bases in between. CDR3 DNA: TGTGCCAGCAGTTTATTCTACGTACGTCAGCCCCAGCATTTT. Amino acids: CASSLFYVRQPQHF.

The rearrangement joins TRBV27 to TRBJ1-1, with D possibly TRBD1 on 5 matching bases. Germline V gives CDR1 MNHEY, CDR2 SMNVEV (reference sequence). V lost 5 bases and J 3 bases, leaving 13 bases between the germline ends. This CDR3 comprises 14 residues. This CDR3 is CASSPNGGDTEAFF. CDR3 nucleotide sequence: TGTGCCAGCAGTCCCAATGGGGGGGACACTGAAGCTTTCTTT.

The chain joins TRBV6-2 or TRBV6-3 to TRBJ2-1; no reliable D call. The CDR3 is 16 residues long. Germline V gene lookup returns CDR1 MNHEY and CDR2 SVGEGT. Trimming pared 0 bases from V and 7 bases from J, leaving 16 bases between. The CDR3 loop is CASSYSPSHATNEQFF. DNA of the CDR3: TGTGCCAGCAGTTACTCCCCCTCCCACGCAACTAATGAGCAGTTCTTC.

Turning to this clone: This same CDR3 is encoded by further DNA sequences in the sample. The V and J genes are TRBV2 and TRBJ1-5; 8 bases line up with TRBD1. Losses at the gene ends were 6 bases for V and 7 bases for J; bases not matched to a gene: 5. Per the germline V gene, CDR1 is SNHLY and CDR2 is FYNNEI. The length of the CDR3 is 13 residues. The CDR3 region is CASRGTGGQPQHF. The CDR3 nucleotides read TGTGCCAGCAGGGGGACAGGTGGCCAGCCCCAGCATTTT. Based on the CDR3 plus reference TRBV2 and TRBJ1-5, the full variable domain is EPEVTQTPSHQVTQMGQEVILRCVPISNHLYFYWYRQILGQKVEFLVSFYNNEISEKSEIFDDQFSVERPDGSNFTLKIRSTKLEDSAMYFCASRGTGGQPQHFGDGTRLSIL.

In nucleotides, the CDR3 is TGCAGCGTTGAAATTGACCGGGAGGGCACTGAAGCTTTCTTT. Residues: CSVEIDREGTEAFF. The chain uses TRBV29-1 and TRBJ1-1; unclear D gene. Germline CDR1 is SQVTM and CDR2 is ANQGSEA. The CDR3 loop spans 14 amino acids. Deletions cut 2 bases from V and 4 bases from J, with 14 bases between.

The chain is built from TRBV6-2 or TRBV6-3 and TRBJ1-5; D is unresolved. This CDR3 has 13 amino acids. Germline CDR1 MNHEY, CDR2 SVGEGT. V lost 2 bases and J lost 6, with 8 bases in between. CDR3 in amino acids: CASSYGQSQPQHF. In DNA form, the CDR3 reads TGTGCCAGCAGTTACGGGCAGAGTCAGCCCCAGCATTTT.